The 13 T cell receptor beta chains presented below share a single source sample, sequenced in a study of blood T cell repertoires in COVID-19. TCRdb's table, derived via immunoSEQ multiplex PCR, lists solely in-frame clones and lacks some. Of about 130,000 clones detected, 80% to 85% appear once; the ten largest clones hold about an eighth. The sequenced material came from peripheral blood. These receptors were taken from a woman aged 25 to 39 who had recovered from COVID-19.

The rearrangement uses TRBV6-4 and TRBJ2-6, with D unclear. Trimming took 3 bases from V and 0 from J, leaving 6 bases between them. This CDR3 region has 15 residues. Germline assignment: CDR1 MRHNA and CDR2 SNTAGT. In DNA, the CDR3 is TGTGCCAGCAGTGAGTCGGGCTCTGGGGCCAACGTCCTGACTTTC. It translates to CASSESGSGANVLTF.

The chain has TRBV5-6 and TRBJ1-6; the D gene is possibly TRBD1 (6 bases). V was cut by 4 bases and J by 6 bases, with 23 bases left in between. The CDR3 loop spans 18 amino acids. Per the germline V gene, CDR1 is SGHDT and CDR2 is YYEEEE. DNA of the CDR3: TGTGCCAGCAGCAGAAGCGGTTCGGGGGGCTTATCTAATTCACCCCTCCACTTT. Translation gives CASSRSGSGGLSNSPLHF.

The chain carries TRBV5-1 and TRBJ2-7, with TRBD1 identical over 8 bases. This CDR3 has 14 residues. Germline trimming cut 4 bases from V and 5 bases from J; bases unmatched to any gene: 8. The germline gives CDR1 SGHRS, CDR2 YFSETQ. Here the CDR3 DNA reads TGCGCCAGCAGCCGCGGACAGGGTCTGAACGAGCAGTACTTC. Amino acids: CASSRGQGLNEQYF.

This rearrangement joins TRBV19 to TRBJ2-2, with D perhaps TRBD1 (6 bases). Trimming stripped 4 bases from V and 5 bases from J, with 11 bases between. The CDR3 length is 14 residues. Looked up from germline, CDR1 is LNHDA and CDR2 is SQIVND (reference sequence). CDR3 in DNA: TGTGCCAGTAGTACAGGGGAAGAAACCGGGGAGCTGTTTTTT. This translates into CASSTGEETGELFF.

This rearrangement joins TRBV5-1 to TRBJ2-2; TRBD2 matches 12 bases. Germline CDR1 is SGHRS and CDR2 is YFSETQ. Trimming at V came to 4 bases and at J to 3 bases, leaving 10 bases not matched to a gene. The CDR3 runs to 18 residues. The CDR3 region is CASSERTSGILYTGELFF. The CDR3 DNA is TGCGCCAGCAGCGAACGGACTAGCGGGATACTCTACACCGGGGAGCTGTTTTTT.

This chain links TRBV5-5 with TRBJ1-3, with D maybe TRBD1 (5 bases). This CDR3 is built from 15 residues. Per the germline V gene, CDR1 is SGHKS and CDR2 is YYEKEE (reference sequence). The germline V and J ends were trimmed by 0 bases and 3 bases, with 10 bases remaining between them. Here the CDR3 reads CASSLDSGGGNTIYF. Here the CDR3 DNA reads TGTGCCAGCAGCTTGGATTCCGGGGGTGGAAACACCATATATTTT.

The chain recombines TRBV30 with TRBJ2-7, with D tentatively TRBD2 (5 bases). Germline assignment: CDR1 GTSNPN and CDR2 SVGIG (reference sequence). The CDR3 has 12 residues. The ends were cut back, 4 bases at V and 2 bases at J, with 9 bases in the middle. Here the CDR3 DNA reads TGTGCCTGGATGAGGGAACCCTACGAGCAGTACTTC. This translates into CAWMREPYEQYF.

In its sample, this clone was seen once. The genes are TRBV6-5 and TRBJ2-1, with 9 nucleotides matching TRBD1. In germline, CDR1 is MNHEY, CDR2 SVGAGI. The CDR3 runs to 15 residues. The V and J ends lost 5 bases and 1 base, in that order; junction bases with no gene match: 3. The CDR3 spells CASSLGTGSYNEQFF. CDR3 DNA: TGTGCCAGCAGTCTCGGGACAGGGTCCTACAATGAGCAGTTCTTC.

Only one count was recorded for this clone. The V call is TRBV5-1, the J call TRBJ2-3, with D possibly matching TRBD1 (6 bases). The ends were cut back, 0 bases at V and 6 bases at J, with 11 bases in the middle. This CDR3 spans 14 amino acids. Germline-derived CDR1 and CDR2 are SGHRS and YFSETQ. CDR3 DNA sequence: TGCGCCAGCAGCTTGGACAGGGTCACCGATACGCAGTATTTT. Its protein is CASSLDRVTDTQYF.

CDR3 coding DNA: TGTGCCAGCAGCTTATGGTCCACTAGCGGGGATACGCAGTATTTT. Amino acids: CASSLWSTSGDTQYF. V and J are TRBV7-3 and TRBJ2-3; 9 positions agree with TRBD2. J gave up 6 bases and V 2 bases, and 6 bases lay outside the gene matches. The CDR3 covers 15 residues. Germline CDR1 and CDR2: SGHTA and FQGTGA.

CDR3 in amino acids: CAWGQGRGNQPQHF. CDR3 bases: TGTGCCTGGGGACAGGGGAGGGGAAATCAGCCCCAGCATTTT. This chain uses TRBV30 with TRBJ1-5; the match to TRBD1 covers 9 bases. CDR3 size: 14 residues. V shed 5 bases and J 4 bases; nucleotides not matched to a gene: 6. Germline CDR1 is GTSNPN and CDR2 is SVGIG (reference sequence).

The rearrangement joins TRBV5-5 to TRBJ2-5; D is possibly TRBD2 (6 bases). Germline V gene sequence: CDR1 SGHKS, CDR2 YYEKEE (reference sequence). V was shortened by 0 bases and J by 4 bases, with 13 bases between the two germline ends. The CDR3 contains 15 residues. In DNA form, the CDR3 reads TGTGCCAGCAGCTTGGAGGACACCGGGGGAGAGACCCAGTACTTC. As protein: CASSLEDTGGETQYF.

The gene calls are TRBV11-2 and TRBJ1-1; 7 bases line up with TRBD1. V gave up 6 bases and J gave up 4 bases; unmatched junction bases: 5. There are 13 residues in the CDR3. Germline V gives CDR1 SGHAT, CDR2 FQNNGV. The CDR3 is CASSHDRVTEAFF. In nucleotides, the CDR3 is TGTGCCAGCAGTCATGACAGGGTCACTGAAGCTTTCTTT.